The present T cell receptor beta chain was sequenced within a study of CD8 T cells in Susac syndrome. Germline values: CDR1 SQVTM, CDR2 ANQGSEA. The CDR3 contains 15 residues. V lost 5 bases, J lost 1 base, and 16 bases lay in between. With random hexamers, reverse transcription was performed on roughly 0.5 to 1 ug of RNA. TCRdb itself ran the immunoSEQ multiplex PCR reads through MiXCR, one entry per CDR3 protein. Altogether about 180,000 distinct CDR3 sequences are present, 94% being singletons, with the ten largest covering 0.12%. The clonotype was recovered from a human donor with Susac syndrome. Source material: CD4+ T cells from PBMCs. The gene calls are TRBV29-1 and TRBJ2-3; D possibly uses TRBD1 or TRBD2 (5 bases each). This CDR3 is CSVPKPGLGTDTQYF. Written as DNA, the CDR3 is TGCAGCGTTCCCAAACCGGGGCTGGGCACAGATACGCAGTATTTT.